The rows below give T cell receptor beta chains drawn from one sample of a study of T cell clonotyping in hematopoietic cell transplantation. Libraries were prepared by immunoSEQ multiplex PCR; TCRdb keeps only in-frame clonotypes and omits some of them. The data show some 5,000 clones, about 80% seen once. The specimen was PBMCs, collected 100 days after allogeneic stem cell transplant. The source is a male patient aged 45-59 years who had an allogeneic stem cell transplant from an unrelated donor, so the T cells may come from the graft donor. Some clones in this sample may be carry-over from other donors' samples. Each CDR3 is given with its conserved first and last residue. D genes are given only for firm matches. Part of the rows lack a size; the others show once, few, many or a class for expanded clones.

J	V	length	size	D	CDR3	DNA
TRBJ2-7	TRBV19	13	NA	NA	CASGYGGEDEQYF	TGTGCCAGTGGGTATGGAGGTGAAGACGAGCAGTACTTC
TRBJ2-2	TRBV30	17	NA	TRBD1	CAWETGTVLFNTGELFF	TGTGCCTGGGAGACAGGGACCGTGCTTTTTAACACCGGGGAGCTGTTTTTT
TRBJ2-7	TRBV6-1	18	NA	TRBD2	CASSEATSGRAGTYEQYF	TGTGCCAGCAGTGAAGCGACTAGCGGGAGGGCCGGGACCTACGAGCAGTACTTC
TRBJ1-1	TRBV10-3	14	NA	TRBD1	CAISATGRNTEAFF	TGTGCCATCAGCGCGACAGGGAGGAACACTGAAGCTTTCTTT
TRBJ2-2	TRBV6-5	15	NA	TRBD1	CASTRTGGNTGELFF	TGTGCCAGCACCAGGACAGGGGGGAACACCGGGGAGCTGTTTTTT
TRBJ1-2	TRBV4-3	16	medium-sized	TRBD1	CASSQDGTETNYGYTF	TGCGCCAGCAGCCAAGATGGGACAGAAACTAACTATGGCTACACCTTC
TRBJ2-7	TRBV7-9	12	NA	NA	CASSLTGSEQYF	TGTGCCAGCAGCTTAACAGGTAGCGAGCAGTACTTC
TRBJ1-4	TRBV30	13	NA	NA	CAWQHLGRQKLFF	TGTGCCTGGCAACATCTAGGTCGCCAAAAACTGTTTTTT
TRBJ1-3	TRBV2	14	NA	NA	CASSRQNSGNTIYF	TGTGCCAGCAGCCGACAGAACTCTGGAAACACCATATATTTT
TRBJ2-3	TRBV2	12	NA	NA	CASRDLVDTQYF	TGTGCCAGCAGGGACCTAGTGGATACGCAGTATTTT
TRBJ2-7	TRBV2	12	NA	NA	CASGVSSYEQYF	TGTGCCAGCGGGGTCAGCTCCTACGAGCAGTACTTC
TRBJ1-1	TRBV21-1	13	few	NA	CASSNAGDSEAFF	TGTGCCAGCAGCAACGCAGGGGACTCTGAAGCTTTCTTT
TRBJ1-2	TRBV2	12	NA	TRBD1	CASTNRGQGYTF	TGTGCCAGCACGAACAGGGGGCAGGGCTACACCTTC
TRBJ1-2	TRBV29-1	13	NA	NA	CSVSPRVQGGYTF	TGCAGCGTTTCACCCCGGGTCCAGGGAGGCTACACCTTC
TRBJ2-2	TRBV7-3	15	NA	NA	CASSLTDSVQGELFF	TGTGCCAGCAGCTTAACAGATTCGGTTCAGGGGGAGCTGTTTTTT
TRBJ1-2	TRBV28	12	once	NA	CASSLTRNGYTF	TGTGCCAGCAGTTTAACCAGAAATGGCTACACCTTC
TRBJ2-7	TRBV30	13	NA	NA	CAWKGDASYEQYF	TGTGCCTGGAAAGGGGACGCCTCCTACGAGCAGTACTTC
TRBJ2-7	TRBV19	12	NA	NA	CASTGAGRKQYF	TGTGCCAGTACCGGTGCGGGGAGAAAGCAGTACTTC
TRBJ2-7	TRBV5-6	15	NA	NA	CASSLSRRFSYEQYF	TGTGCCAGCAGCTTGTCACGGAGATTCTCCTACGAGCAGTACTTC
TRBJ2-1	TRBV30	14	NA	TRBD2	CAWGLAGYYNEQFF	TGTGCCTGGGGGCTAGCGGGATACTACAATGAGCAGTTCTTC
TRBJ2-7	TRBV30	14	NA	NA	CAWSYGISPLEQYF	TGTGCCTGGAGCTACGGAATCTCGCCTTTGGAGCAGTACTTC
TRBJ1-3	TRBV9	16	NA	TRBD1	CASSVGTGRNGNTIYF	TGTGCCAGCAGCGTCGGGACAGGGCGGAATGGAAACACCATATATTTT
TRBJ2-7	TRBV29-1	12	NA	TRBD1	CSARQGAGEQYF	TGCAGCGCCCGACAGGGGGCAGGAGAGCAGTACTTC
TRBJ2-7	TRBV6-5	15	NA	TRBD1	CASSATGTGTYEQYF	TGTGCCAGCAGTGCGACCGGGACAGGGACCTACGAGCAGTACTTC
TRBJ1-5	TRBV6-1	14	NA	NA	CASSVVQFNQPQHF	TGTGCCAGCAGTGTTGTACAGTTCAATCAGCCCCAGCATTTT
TRBJ2-7	TRBV27	13	NA	NA	CASSLVLGTEQYF	TGTGCCAGCAGTTTAGTCTTGGGGACCGAGCAGTACTTC
TRBJ2-7	TRBV6-1	11	NA	NA	CASSIGGEQYF	TGTGCCAGCAGTATAGGGGGGGAGCAGTACTTC
TRBJ1-6	TRBV4-3	14	NA	NA	CASSQAQFNSPLHF	TGCGCCAGCAGCCAAGCGCAGTTTAATTCACCCCTCCACTTT
TRBJ2-7	TRBV7-2	15	NA	NA	CASSFERAPTGLVYF	TGTGCCAGCAGCTTTGAGCGGGCCCCGACGGGACTGGTGTACTTC
TRBJ1-2	TRBV5-1	12	NA	NA	CASSLGAEGYTF	TGCGCCAGCAGCTTGGGGGCGGAGGGCTACACCTTC
TRBJ2-3	TRBV29-1	15	NA	NA	CSARDQLSSTDTQYF	TGCAGCGCCAGGGACCAGTTATCTAGCACAGATACGCAGTATTTT
TRBJ2-2	TRBV5-4	15	NA	TRBD2	CASSRAGVGPGELFF	TGTGCCAGCAGCCGTGCGGGGGTAGGGCCCGGGGAGCTGTTTTTT